These 30 T cell receptor beta chains came from one sample sequenced in a study of cytomegalovirus exposure and HLA in healthy donors. PCR involved 60 Vbeta and 13 Jbeta primers. Generated by immunoSEQ multiplex PCR, the TCRdb table keeps only in-frame clones and is missing some. The sample contains 95,000 to 110,000 clones, roughly 70% of which appear only once. The source material was PBMCs. The receptors were sampled from a woman aged 50 to 65 in good health and CMV-seronegative.

The rearrangement links TRBV6-4 to TRBJ1-6; D ambiguous. V was cut by 0 bases and J by 9 bases, with 6 bases left in between. CDR3 length equals 13 residues. Germline CDR1 MRHNA, CDR2 SNTAGT. CDR3 bases: TGTGCCAGCAGTGACTCGGGCCGTTCACCCCTCCACTTT. Amino acid sequence: CASSDSGRSPLHF.

The chain joins TRBV19 to TRBJ1-2, with 7 positions matching TRBD1. Germline CDR1 reads LNHDA; CDR2 reads SQIVND (reference sequence). The CDR3 runs to 19 residues. J lost 2 bases, V lost 4 bases, and 19 bases had no gene match. CDR3 DNA sequence: TGTGCCAGTAGTACCGAACAAAGGGGGCCTGCCGTCAAAAACTATGGCTACACCTTC. Protein product: CASSTEQRGPAVKNYGYTF.

The rearrangement joins TRBV15 to TRBJ2-1; weak D call: TRBD2 (5 bases). V dropped 0 bases and J dropped 10 bases, with 7 bases sitting between them. CDR1 is LNHNV, CDR2 YYDKDF, per germline (reference sequence). This CDR3 has 12 amino acids. The CDR3 protein is CATSREGGEQFF. The CDR3 DNA reads as TGTGCCACCAGCAGAGAAGGCGGGGAGCAGTTCTTC.

This sequence joins TRBV5-1 and TRBJ2-5; D is possibly TRBD2 (6 bases). CDR1 is SGHRS and CDR2 is YFSETQ in the germline V gene. The CDR3 sequence is 15 residues long. Trimming left V 3 bases short and J 0 bases short, with 12 bases between. The DNA for the CDR3 is TGCGCCAGCAGCTCGCTAGCGACCAACCAAGAGACCCAGTACTTC. This encodes CASSSLATNQETQYF.

The rearrangement links TRBV27 to TRBJ2-3; D might be TRBD2 (5 bases). The CDR3 spans 15 residues. In germline, CDR1 is MNHEY, CDR2 SMNVEV (reference sequence). V shed 4 bases and J shed 0 bases, with 11 bases lying between them. Here the CDR3 DNA reads TGTGCCAGCAGTTCCCTCGGGGTTAGCACAGATACGCAGTATTTT. Encoded protein: CASSSLGVSTDTQYF.

In DNA form, the CDR3 reads TGTGCCAGTATAACCCAGGGGGCCGGAAACACCATATATTTT. As protein: CASITQGAGNTIYF. The rearrangement links TRBV7-9 to TRBJ1-3; 8 bases are a match to TRBD1. The CDR3 is made up of 14 amino acids. J gave up 4 bases and V 9 bases, and 8 bases lay outside the gene matches. Germline assignment: CDR1 SEHNR and CDR2 FQNEAQ (reference sequence).

The rearrangement joins TRBV9 to TRBJ2-3, with 8 bases that match TRBD2. The germline V gene encodes CDR1 SGDLS and CDR2 YYNGEE. This CDR3 is 16 amino acids long. With 0 bases clipped from V and 4 bases from J, the junction kept 7 bases outside the gene matches. CDR3 DNA sequence: TGTGCCAGCAGCGTAGTAGGGGGACTAGGACCAGATACGCAGTATTTT. Protein: CASSVVGGLGPDTQYF.

The genes are TRBV19 and TRBJ2-7; TRBD1 aligns across 11 bases. The CDR3 has 16 amino acids. After removal of 5 bases from V and 3 bases from J, the junction contained 9 bases not matched to a gene. From germline, CDR1 is LNHDA and CDR2 SQIVND (reference sequence). This CDR3 is CASSPRGQGALYEQYF. CDR3 nucleotides: TGTGCCAGTAGTCCCAGAGGACAGGGGGCTCTCTACGAGCAGTACTTC.

The rearrangement uses TRBV7-3 and TRBJ2-1; tentative D call: TRBD2 (6 bases). Germline loops: CDR1 SGHTA, CDR2 FQGTGA. This CDR3 region has 19 residues. The V end was cut by 5 bases, the J end by 0 bases, with 23 bases between. CDR3 bases: TGTGCCAGCAGCACTGATATGACCACCGGGACTGTCTCCTACAATGAGCAGTTCTTC. This gives the protein CASSTDMTTGTVSYNEQFF.

In its sample, this clone was seen a few times. The chain joins TRBV27 to TRBJ1-1; the D gene is possibly TRBD1 (6 bases). The CDR3 is made up of 14 amino acids. The germline V gene has CDR1 MNHEY and CDR2 SMNVEV (reference sequence). Trimming cost V 6 bases and J 1 base, with 12 bases left between them. CDR3 region: CASSYRAPNTEAFF. As DNA, the CDR3 is TGTGCCAGCAGCTACAGGGCACCGAACACTGAAGCTTTCTTT.

The V gene is TRBV2, the J gene TRBJ1-4; no clear D gene. The CDR3 runs 14 residues. The V and J ends lost 6 bases and 0 bases respectively, with 8 bases between them. The germline gives CDR1 SNHLY, CDR2 FYNNEI. CDR3 residues: CASRYSATNEKLFF. The CDR3 DNA reads TGTGCCAGCAGATACAGTGCAACTAATGAAAAACTGTTTTTT. Complete variable domain (other parts from reference TRBV2 and TRBJ1-4): EPEVTQTPSHQVTQMGQEVILRCVPISNHLYFYWYRQILGQKVEFLVSFYNNEISEKSEIFDDQFSVERPDGSNFTLKIRSTKLEDSAMYFCASRYSATNEKLFFGSGTQLSVL.

The sample holds a few counts of this clone. CDR3 in DNA: TGTGCCAGCAGTGATGAGGGCGGGGTTGGATACAATGAGCAGTTCTTC. Protein product: CASSDEGGVGYNEQFF. J is TRBJ2-1 and V is TRBV6-1, with a possible D match to TRBD2 (6 bases). The CDR3 has 16 residues. CDR1 and CDR2 from the germline V gene are MNHNS and SASEGT. The V and J ends lost 3 bases and 4 bases respectively, with 16 bases between them.

This clone is a singleton in its sample. This CDR3 is CASSSGLAFYEQYF. The CDR3, as DNA: TGCGCCAGCAGCTCGGGACTAGCGTTCTACGAGCAGTACTTC. The J gene is TRBJ2-7, the V gene TRBV5-1; 10 bases agree with TRBD2. Trimming at V came to 3 bases and at J to 3 bases, leaving 3 bases not matched to a gene. This CDR3 region has 14 residues. CDR1 is SGHRS, CDR2 YFSETQ, per germline.

The chain joins TRBV5-1 to TRBJ2-2, with D unresolved. Trimming stripped 0 bases from V and 8 bases from J, with 11 bases between. This CDR3 spans 14 amino acids. Germline V gene lookup returns CDR1 SGHRS and CDR2 YFSETQ. CDR3 in DNA: TGCGCCAGCAGCTTGGCTCAGACACCGGGGGAGCTGTTTTTT. This codes for CASSLAQTPGELFF.

The chain recombines TRBV20-1 with TRBJ2-5, with D possibly TRBD1 on 6 matching bases. This CDR3 comprises 11 residues. V was cut by 6 bases and J by 2 bases, with 7 bases left in between. Germline CDR1 is DFQATT and CDR2 is SNEGSKA (reference sequence). The CDR3 region is CSAQGQETQYF. In DNA, the CDR3 is TGCAGTGCCCAGGGGCAAGAGACCCAGTACTTC.

This clone appeared a few times. The V gene is TRBV14, the J gene TRBJ2-1; 7 nucleotides align to TRBD2. The CDR3 runs 16 residues. V shed 4 bases and J 3 bases; nucleotides not matched to a gene: 9. The germline V gene encodes CDR1 SGHDN and CDR2 FVKESK. In DNA form, the CDR3 reads TGTGCCAGCAGCCGATCAACTAGCGCCCACTACAATGAGCAGTTCTTC. The encoded protein is CASSRSTSAHYNEQFF.

The V and J genes are TRBV6-5 and TRBJ2-1; 9 bases are shared with TRBD2. The ends lost 3 bases at V and 5 bases at J; junction bases unmatched: 5. CDR3 length equals 15 residues. The germline gives CDR1 MNHEY, CDR2 SVGAGI. The CDR3, as DNA: TGTGCCAGCAGTTATAGCCTAGCGGGAAACAATGAGCAGTTCTTC. It is translated as CASSYSLAGNNEQFF.

This clone was detected a few times. CDR3 nucleotides: TGTGCCAGCAGTTTACAGGGGGTCACCTACGAGCAGTACTTC. This sequence encodes CASSLQGVTYEQYF. The chain joins TRBV28 to TRBJ2-7, with TRBD1 identical over 7 bases. Germline loops: CDR1 MDHEN, CDR2 SYDVKM. The CDR3 extends over 14 amino acids. V shed 2 bases, J shed 2 bases, and the junction held 3 bases outside the gene matches.

This CDR3 reads CASSPLGMRNNEQFF. DNA for the CDR3: TGTGCCAGCTCACCGTTAGGAATGAGGAACAATGAGCAGTTCTTC. The J gene is TRBJ2-1, the V gene TRBV18; D remains ambiguous. Germline lookup yields CDR1 KGHSH and CDR2 LQKENI. Trimming pared 3 bases from V and 5 bases from J, leaving 14 bases between. The CDR3 has 15 residues.

This rearrangement joins TRBV6-4 to TRBJ1-6; perhaps TRBD1 as D (6 bases). V was trimmed by 6 bases and J by 8 bases, leaving 14 bases between them. The CDR3 extends over 14 amino acids. Germline CDR1 MRHNA, CDR2 SNTAGT. CDR3 residues: CASSYRAWDSPLHF. CDR3 coding DNA: TGTGCCAGCAGCTACAGGGCGTGGGATTCACCCCTCCACTTT.

This clone appeared a few times. J is TRBJ2-7 and V is TRBV9; the match to TRBD1 covers 10 bases. This CDR3 has 15 amino acids. Germline trimming cut 3 bases from V and 7 bases from J; bases unmatched to any gene: 10. Germline V CDR1 and CDR2: SGDLS, YYNGEE. The CDR3 region is CASSAQDRGLEEQYF. As DNA, the CDR3 is TGTGCCAGCAGCGCCCAAGACAGGGGGCTCGAGGAGCAGTACTTC. The complete variable domain, with remaining parts taken from reference TRBV9 and TRBJ2-7, reads DSGVTQTPKHLITATGQRVTLRCSPRSGDLSVYWYQQSLDQGLQFLIQYYNGEERAKGNILERFSAQQFPDLHSELNLSSLELGDSALYFCASSAQDRGLEEQYFGPGTRLTVT.

CDR3 protein: CASSVVPLGATGELFF. Here the CDR3 DNA reads TGTGCCAGCAGCGTAGTCCCGCTAGGGGCGACCGGGGAGCTGTTTTTT. The genes are TRBV9 and TRBJ2-2; tentatively, D is TRBD1 (5 bases). The CDR3 totals 16 residues. V was clipped by 0 bases and J by 5 bases, with 14 bases between them. Germline CDR1 SGDLS, CDR2 YYNGEE.

The rearrangement joins TRBV11-3 to TRBJ1-1; D not resolved. The CDR3 is made up of 14 amino acids. Germline values: CDR1 SGHNT, CDR2 YENEEA. Between the trimmed V and J ends, which lost 3 bases and 2 bases, there was a span of 10 bases. The DNA for the CDR3 is TGTGCCAGCAGCTTTGGCAGATCCAACACTGAAGCTTTCTTT. This codes for CASSFGRSNTEAFF.

The J gene is TRBJ2-7, the V gene TRBV4-2; D ambiguous. Germline V gene sequence: CDR1 LGHNA, CDR2 YNFKEQ. This CDR3 comprises 15 residues. V was shortened by 1 base and J by 3 bases, with 13 bases between the two germline ends. CDR3 protein: CASSQAASLDYEQYF. Written as DNA, the CDR3 is TGTGCCAGCAGCCAAGCGGCCAGTCTAGACTACGAGCAGTACTTC.

The chain couples TRBV7-7 to TRBJ2-3, with D hard to call. Germline V gene lookup returns CDR1 SSHAT and CDR2 FNYEAQ (reference sequence). The germline V and J ends were trimmed by 1 base and 2 bases, with 10 bases remaining between them. The CDR3 is 15 amino acids. The CDR3 coding sequence is TGTGCCAGCAGCTTAGGCCTAGGTACCACAGATACGCAGTATTTT. Its translation is CASSLGLGTTDTQYF. The variable domain in full, with the rest retrieved from reference TRBV7-7 and TRBJ2-3, is GAGVSQSPRYKVTKRGQDVTLRCDPISSHATLYWYQQALGQGPEFLTYFNYEAQPDKSGLPSDRFSAERPEGSISTLTIQRTEQRDSAMYRCASSLGLGTTDTQYFGPGTRLTVL.

V and J are TRBV5-4 and TRBJ2-5; 8 nucleotides line up with TRBD2. The J call may be in error: the DNA end matches TRBJ2-7 better. CDR1 SGHNT and CDR2 YYREEE come from the germline V gene (reference sequence). CDR3 size: 13 residues. The CDR3 sequence is CASSFTSGYEQYF. CDR3 coding DNA: TGTGCCAGCAGCTTCACTAGCGGCTACGAGCAGTACTTC.

This chain joins TRBV28 and TRBJ2-1; 9 nucleotides align to TRBD2. The CDR3 consists of 15 residues. CDR1 MDHEN and CDR2 SYDVKM come from the germline V gene. V shed 7 bases, J shed 1 base, and the junction held 5 bases outside the gene matches. This chain's CDR3 is CASTRLAESYNEQFF. The CDR3 DNA sequence: TGTGCCAGCACGCGACTAGCGGAGTCCTACAATGAGCAGTTCTTC.

This clone was detected only a few times. The chain combines TRBV5-4 with TRBJ2-1, with D perhaps matching TRBD2 (7 bases). V lost 0 bases and J lost 6, with 16 bases in between. The CDR3 loop spans 16 amino acids. Germline CDR1 and CDR2: SGHNT and YYREEE (reference sequence). The CDR3, as DNA: TGTGCCAGCAGCTTGGGGGCCGGGGGGCCTGTCAATGAGCAGTTCTTC. This codes for CASSLGAGGPVNEQFF. Complete variable domain (other parts from reference TRBV5-4 and TRBJ2-1): ETGVTQSPTHLIKTRGQQVTLRCSSQSGHNTVSWYQQALGQGPQFIFQYYREEENGRGNFPPRFSGLQFPNYSSELNVNALELDDSALYLCASSLGAGGPVNEQFFGPGTRLTVL.

The rearrangement uses TRBV4-1 and TRBJ2-3, with 8 bases lining up with TRBD1. Germline V lookup: CDR1 MGHRA, CDR2 YSYEKL. The V gene end was trimmed by 2 bases and the J gene end by 3 bases; junction bases not matched to a gene: 7. This CDR3 has 16 amino acids. The CDR3 region has the DNA TGCGCCAGCAGCCAAACGGGGACAGGTGGGACAGATACGCAGTATTTT. Its translation: CASSQTGTGGTDTQYF.

The V call is TRBV11-3, the J call TRBJ2-3; 13 bases are a match to TRBD2. The CDR3 is 16 residues long. V was pared by 4 bases and J by 2 bases, with 3 bases of the junction left unmatched. CDR1 and CDR2 from the germline V gene are SGHNT and YENEEA. The CDR3 DNA sequence: TGTGCCAGCAGCTATGGGACTAGCGGGAACACAGATACGCAGTATTTT. This codes for CASSYGTSGNTDTQYF.